Below are 23 T cell receptor beta chains sequenced from a single sample in a study of T cell responses to AZD1222 COVID-19 vaccine. The repertoire was sequenced with immunoSEQ multiplex PCR; TCRdb's copy has only in-frame clones and lacks some. This table holds about 140,000 clones, 85% to 95% found once. The source was peripheral blood, collected 28 days after the second AZD1222 dose. These receptors were obtained from an adult who received the AZD1222 COVID-19 vaccine.

The rearrangement joins TRBV7-3 to TRBJ1-2, with D possibly TRBD1 on 6 matching bases. The CDR3 length is 13 residues. Between the trimmed V and J ends, which lost 8 bases and 6 bases, there was a span of 16 bases. Looked up from germline, CDR1 is SGHTA and CDR2 is FQGTGA. The CDR3 region has the DNA TGTGCCAGCCGATCGACTCCAGGGGATGGCTACACCTTC. Translating gives CASRSTPGDGYTF. The full variable domain, with the rest looked up from reference TRBV7-3 and TRBJ1-2, is GAGVSQTPSNKVTEKGKYVELRCDPISGHTALYWYRQSLGQGPEFLIYFQGTGAADDSGLPNDRFFAVRPEGSVSTLKIQRTERGDSAVYLCASRSTPGDGYTFGSGTRLTVV.

The chain joins TRBV3-1 (or the pseudogene TRBV3-2) to TRBJ2-5, with 14 bases matching TRBD2. V lost 7 bases, J lost 4 bases, and 11 bases stayed unmatched. The germline gives CDR1 LGHDT, CDR2 YNNKEL (reference sequence). The CDR3 covers 17 residues. The CDR3 spells CASKGTSGRGRRETQYF. As DNA, the CDR3 is TGTGCCAGCAAAGGGACTAGCGGGAGAGGAAGAAGAGAGACCCAGTACTTC.

The V call is TRBV18, the J call TRBJ1-2; D may be TRBD1 (5 bases). CDR1 and CDR2 from the germline V gene are KGHSH and LQKENI. This CDR3 comprises 18 residues. V lost 2 bases to trimming and J lost 4 bases, with 23 bases between them. The CDR3 DNA reads as TGTGCCAGCTCACCAGGGTCAGTATCCACCCGGGGGACCTATGGCTACACCTTC. Translating it yields CASSPGSVSTRGTYGYTF.

This clone has more than one count but fewer than ten. This rearrangement joins TRBV6-5 to TRBJ1-3; D perhaps matches TRBD1 (5 bases). Looked up from germline, CDR1 is MNHEY and CDR2 is SVGAGI. This CDR3 contains 16 residues. The V and J ends lost 0 bases and 9 bases respectively, with 18 bases between them. The DNA for the CDR3 is TGTGCCAGCAGTTACTCCCGGGGCAGGGCGGGGGGCACCATATATTTT. Its translation: CASSYSRGRAGGTIYF.

This chain links TRBV18 with TRBJ1-5; D is uncertain. Trimming stripped 2 bases from V and 0 bases from J, with 5 bases between. The CDR3 is made up of 14 amino acids. From germline, CDR1 is KGHSH and CDR2 LQKENI. CDR3 DNA sequence: TGTGCCAGCTCACCATCGAATAGCAATCAGCCCCAGCATTTT. Protein product: CASSPSNSNQPQHF.

This clone was seen a handful of times. This rearrangement joins TRBV14 to TRBJ1-1; 7 bases are shared with TRBD1. The CDR3 totals 14 residues. With 4 bases clipped from V and 0 bases from J, the junction kept 2 bases outside the gene matches. The germline V gene encodes CDR1 SGHDN and CDR2 FVKESK. The CDR3 region has the DNA TGTGCCAGCAGCCTGGGACAGTTGAACACTGAAGCTTTCTTT. Translation gives CASSLGQLNTEAFF.

CDR3 sequence: CASSFRGNTEAFF. As DNA, the CDR3 is TGTGCCAGCAGTTTTCGGGGGAACACTGAAGCTTTCTTT. The rearrangement uses TRBV28 and TRBJ1-1; no firm D call. The V gene lost 3 bases and the J gene lost 1 base, with 6 bases spanning the gap. The CDR3 sequence is 13 residues long. Germline lookup yields CDR1 MDHEN and CDR2 SYDVKM.

This chain uses TRBV5-4 with TRBJ2-5; 9 bases agree with TRBD1. Losses at the gene ends were 0 bases for V and 2 bases for J; bases not matched to a gene: 8. The CDR3 has 17 amino acids. CDR1 is SGHNT, CDR2 YYREEE, per germline (reference sequence). The CDR3 nucleotides are TGTGCCAGCAGCTTGGGCCCTGTCGGGACAGGGCAAGAGACCCAGTACTTC. It is translated as CASSLGPVGTGQETQYF. Filled out from reference TRBV5-4 and TRBJ2-5, the complete variable domain reads ETGVTQSPTHLIKTRGQQVTLRCSSQSGHNTVSWYQQALGQGPQFIFQYYREEENGRGNFPPRFSGLQFPNYSSELNVNALELDDSALYLCASSLGPVGTGQETQYFGPGTRLLVL.

The chain combines TRBV12-3 or TRBV12-4 with TRBJ1-1; maybe TRBD1 (5 bases). The V end lost 7 bases, the J end lost 0 bases, and 9 bases lay between the germline ends. The CDR3 sequence is 13 residues long. In DNA, the CDR3 is TGTGCCAGCACTCCCAGGGTGAACACTGAAGCTTTCTTT. Protein: CASTPRVNTEAFF.

The chain recombines TRBV12-3 or TRBV12-4 with TRBJ1-1, with D possibly matching TRBD1 (5 bases). V was cut by 2 bases and J by 4 bases, with 8 bases left in between. This CDR3 has 13 residues. The CDR3 region is CASSLRGSTEAFF. CDR3 in DNA: TGTGCCAGCAGTTTACGGGGGAGCACTGAAGCTTTCTTT.

V and J are TRBV9 and TRBJ2-5; 9 nucleotides line up with TRBD2. The CDR3 is 17 residues long. Per the germline V gene, CDR1 is SGDLS and CDR2 is YYNGEE. Trimming at V came to 0 bases and at J to 1 base, leaving 7 bases not matched to a gene. The CDR3 is CASSVALGAGGQETQYF. The CDR3 DNA reads as TGTGCCAGCAGCGTAGCGTTGGGAGCGGGGGGCCAAGAGACCCAGTACTTC. The variable domain in full, completed from reference TRBV9 and TRBJ2-5, reads DSGVTQTPKHLITATGQRVTLRCSPRSGDLSVYWYQQSLDQGLQFLIQYYNGEERAKGNILERFSAQQFPDLHSELNLSSLELGDSALYFCASSVALGAGGQETQYFGPGTRLLVL.

The CDR3 coding sequence is TGTGCCAGCAGCGGACCGGGCCACGAAGCTTTCTTT. It encodes CASSGPGHEAFF. The genes are TRBV9 and TRBJ1-1; no clear D gene. Trimming removed 3 bases at V and 8 bases at J, with 11 bases between. Germline V gene sequence: CDR1 SGDLS, CDR2 YYNGEE. This CDR3 is built from 12 residues. The full variable domain, in which reference TRBV9 and TRBJ1-1 provide the parts outside the CDR3, is DSGVTQTPKHLITATGQRVTLRCSPRSGDLSVYWYQQSLDQGLQFLIQYYNGEERAKGNILERFSAQQFPDLHSELNLSSLELGDSALYFCASSGPGHEAFFGQGTRLTVV.

This chain connects TRBV19 to TRBJ1-1; no reliable D call. Germline loops: CDR1 LNHDA, CDR2 SQIVND (reference sequence). V gave up 6 bases and J gave up 0 bases, with 11 bases separating them. The CDR3 has 14 amino acids. In DNA, the CDR3 is TGTGCCAGTAGCCCCCAGGTAATGAACACTGAAGCTTTCTTT. Its translation: CASSPQVMNTEAFF.

The chain joins TRBV12-3 or TRBV12-4 to TRBJ1-2; no clear D gene. With 4 bases removed from V and 5 bases from J, the gap between germline ends came to 8 bases. This CDR3 is 12 amino acids long. In DNA, the CDR3 is TGTGCCAGCAGTTCGGACGGGTATGGCTACACCTTC. Translated, it gives CASSSDGYGYTF.

The V gene is TRBV3-1 (or the pseudogene TRBV3-2), the J gene TRBJ1-1; 7 bases agree with TRBD1. Germline V lookup: CDR1 LGHDT, CDR2 YNNKEL (reference sequence). After removal of 4 bases from V and 10 bases from J, the junction contained 6 bases not matched to a gene. The CDR3 runs 12 residues. The CDR3, as DNA: TGTGCCAGCAGCCCCCGACAGGGACGAGCTTTCTTT. This sequence encodes CASSPRQGRAFF.

V and J are TRBV7-2 and TRBJ1-5; D may be TRBD1 (6 bases). The ends were cut back, 11 bases at V and 0 bases at J, with 26 bases in the middle. The CDR3 loop spans 18 amino acids. Germline-derived CDR1 and CDR2 are SGHTA and FQGNSA. CDR3 DNA sequence: TGTGCCCGACGTCCGGCCGGGGAAGGGGGATATAGCAATCAGCCCCAGCATTTT. Translated, it gives CARRPAGEGGYSNQPQHF.

The CDR3 region is CASSEAGEDTEAFF. The CDR3 DNA sequence: TGTGCCAGCAGTGAAGCAGGGGAGGACACTGAAGCTTTCTTT. The chain recombines TRBV2 with TRBJ1-1; D may be TRBD1 (5 bases). The CDR3 is made up of 14 amino acids. CDR1 SNHLY and CDR2 FYNNEI come from the germline V gene. Deletions cut 0 bases from V and 3 bases from J, with 8 bases between.

This rearrangement joins TRBV3-1 (or the pseudogene TRBV3-2) to TRBJ2-7; TRBD2 is a possible D gene (6 bases). V dropped 0 bases and J dropped 6 bases, with 15 bases sitting between them. The CDR3 is 15 amino acids. Germline assignment: CDR1 LGHDT and CDR2 YNNKEL (reference sequence). In DNA form, the CDR3 reads TGTGCCAGCAGCCAAGAAGGAGGCCGACTAGGCGAGCAGTACTTC. As protein: CASSQEGGRLGEQYF.

The rearrangement links TRBV6-5 to TRBJ2-7; the D gene is possibly TRBD2 (6 bases). This CDR3 is built from 15 residues. Looked up from germline, CDR1 is MNHEY and CDR2 is SVGAGI. The V and J ends lost 10 bases and 0 bases respectively, with 19 bases between them. In DNA form, the CDR3 reads TGTGCCACCCAACGGAGCGGGCTGAGCTCCTACGAGCAGTACTTC. Protein: CATQRSGLSSYEQYF.

V gene TRBV6-1 combines with J gene TRBJ1-6; D unclear. The CDR3 extends over 15 amino acids. Germline V lookup: CDR1 MNHNS, CDR2 SASEGT. Trimming took 2 bases from V and 7 from J, leaving 12 bases between them. The CDR3 is CASSETSEGNSPLHF. DNA for the CDR3: TGTGCCAGCAGTGAAACTTCCGAAGGCAATTCACCCCTCCACTTT.

The chain carries TRBV19 and TRBJ2-6, with D unclear. CDR3 length: 15 residues. Deletions cut 5 bases from V and 2 bases from J, with 10 bases between. Germline-derived CDR1 and CDR2 are LNHDA and SQIVND (reference sequence). The CDR3 loop reads CASSPGPAGANVLTF. CDR3 DNA sequence: TGTGCCAGTAGTCCAGGACCCGCTGGGGCCAACGTCCTGACTTTC.

This rearrangement joins TRBV2 to TRBJ2-1, with D possibly TRBD2 on 6 matching bases. Trimming shortened V by 9 bases and J by 1 base, and 16 bases separated the two germline ends. In germline, CDR1 is SNHLY, CDR2 FYNNEI. This CDR3 is built from 15 residues. The CDR3 DNA reads as TGTGCCAGTTTCTCCGGGACTCCGTCCTACAATGAGCAGTTCTTC. It translates to CASFSGTPSYNEQFF.

In regard to this clone: Within the sample, other DNA sequences also encode this same CDR3. The gene calls are TRBV9 and TRBJ1-1, with D maybe TRBD1 (5 bases). Trimming pared 0 bases from V and 3 bases from J, leaving 9 bases between. This CDR3 is built from 14 residues. CDR1 is SGDLS, CDR2 YYNGEE, per germline. DNA of the CDR3: TGTGCCAGCAGCGTAGAGCCGGGGGACACTGAAGCTTTCTTT. This encodes CASSVEPGDTEAFF.